The 10 T cell receptor beta chains below all came from one sample that was sequenced in a study of tumor-infiltrating lymphocytes in primary liver carcinoma. Synthesis of TCR beta cDNA was carried out from about 500 ng total RNA with a constant-region primer. Each TCR beta library was derived from three nested multiplex PCR rounds that employed slightly modified ARM-PCR. The two initial PCR rounds, nine to eleven cycles each, used TRBV1-TRBV30 forward and C-beta reverse primers. MiXCR, run by TCRdb on the multiplex PCR reads, gives a single entry per CDR3 protein. In the table there are about 310,000 distinct CDR3 sequences, 50% to 75% of which are singletons. Germline DNA was also extracted, with blood RNA taken from unsorted whole blood. What was sequenced was peripheral blood. The receptors stem from a woman in her thirties with primary liver carcinoma and hepatitis B virus infection.

Turning to this clonotype: Relative to the germline gene, one junction end is altered; a read error may explain this. The J gene is TRBJ1-2, the V gene TRBV11-2, with D possibly TRBD1 on 6 matching bases. The CDR3 extends over 12 amino acids. The germline gives CDR1 SGHAT, CDR2 FQNNGV. The CDR3 bases are TGTGCCAGCAGCTCTACAGGGTTTAGCTACACCTTT. Translation: CASSSTGFSYTF.

At least ten counts were recorded for this clonotype. This chain uses TRBV6-2 or TRBV6-3 with TRBJ2-1, with 10 bases identical to TRBD2. The CDR3 consists of 15 residues. Looked up from germline, CDR1 is MNHEY and CDR2 is SVGEGT. J was trimmed by 4 bases and V by 4 bases; bases with no gene match: 4. The CDR3 sequence is CASSSRTSGYNEQFF. In DNA form, the CDR3 reads TGTGCCAGCAGTTCCCGGACTAGCGGATACAATGAGCAGTTCTTC.

Regarding this clonotype: Relative to the germline gene, one junction end is altered; a read error may explain this. This chain links TRBV11-1 with TRBJ1-1; D call uncertain. Germline loops: CDR1 SGHAT, CDR2 FQDESV (reference sequence). The CDR3 runs to 16 residues. CDR3 in amino acids: CAISLGHRVLSTEAFF. CDR3 DNA: TGTGCCATCAGCTTAGGCCACCGGGTATTGAGCACTGAAGCTTTCTTT.

This clonotype came up many times. This chain connects TRBV6-1 to TRBJ1-5; D is possibly TRBD1 (6 bases). The V end was cut by 4 bases, the J end by 7 bases, with 8 bases between. The CDR3 contains 12 residues. Germline values: CDR1 MNHNS, CDR2 SASEGT. DNA of the CDR3: TGTGCCAGCAGTGTAGGGGGGCAGCCCCAGCATTTT. This codes for CASSVGGQPQHF.

The V gene is TRBV6-5, the J gene TRBJ1-5; D may be TRBD1 (6 bases). The germline CDR1 and CDR2 sequences are MNHEY and SVGAGI. V was clipped by 7 bases and J by 2 bases, with 18 bases between them. The CDR3 is 16 residues long. The CDR3 region is CASNSTLRGGNQPQHF. Written as DNA, the CDR3 is TGTGCCAGCAATTCCACCCTCAGGGGAGGCAATCAGCCCCAGCATTTT.

As regards this clonotype: A much larger clone is a single base away; this may be a read error. The chain joins TRBV6-6 to TRBJ1-3, with D hard to call. The germline CDR1 and CDR2 sequences are MNHNY and SVGAGI (reference sequence). The ends were cut back, 0 bases at V and 0 bases at J, with 9 bases in the middle. The CDR3 totals 16 residues. DNA of the CDR3: TGTGCCAGCAGTTACTCGGGCGGTCACTCTGGAAACACCATATATTTT. Protein sequence: CASSYSGGHSGNTIYF.

This clonotype was recorded only once. The chain is built from TRBV5-1 and TRBJ2-5, with 9 bases identical to TRBD1. V gave up 6 bases and J gave up 5 bases; unmatched junction bases: 8. CDR1 is SGHRS and CDR2 is YFSETQ in the germline V gene. The CDR3 totals 14 residues. The CDR3, as DNA: TGCGCCAGCAACCACAGGGGGCGCTTGGAGACCCAGTACTTC. Translation: CASNHRGRLETQYF.

The V and J genes are TRBV6-5 and TRBJ2-7; 8 bases agree with TRBD1. CDR3 size: 13 residues. The J segment lost 5 bases and the V segment lost 2 bases, leaving 2 bases of the junction unmatched. Germline CDR1 MNHEY, CDR2 SVGAGI. CDR3 DNA: TGTGCCAGCAGTTACGAGACAGGGGACGAGCAGTACTTC. As protein: CASSYETGDEQYF.

This clonotype was observed at least ten times. This sequence joins TRBV6-6 and TRBJ1-1; D not certain. Trimming took off 6 bases at V and 7 bases at J, with 12 bases between the two ends. CDR1 is MNHNY and CDR2 is SVGAGI in the germline V gene (reference sequence). The CDR3 loop spans 12 amino acids. The CDR3 DNA is TGTGCCAGCAGACCCAAAGAAGGTGAAGCTTTCTTT. Translating gives CASRPKEGEAFF.

This clonotype was observed at least ten times. The rearrangement links TRBV10-2 to TRBJ2-7; 8 bases are a match to TRBD2. CDR1 and CDR2 from the germline V gene are WSHSY and SAAADI. The CDR3 extends over 14 amino acids. V shed 7 bases, J shed 6 bases, and the junction held 11 bases outside the gene matches. The CDR3 sequence is CASTVGTRSSEQYF. The CDR3 bases are TGCGCCAGCACGGTTGGGACTAGAAGCTCCGAGCAGTACTTC.